Below are 13 T cell receptor beta chains sequenced from a single sample in a study of blood T cells in healthy people across ages. A second PCR of about 7 to 12 cycles used a sample-barcoded 5' primer and a J-beta primer mix. TCRdb re-analysed the 5' RACE reads in MiXCR, keeping a single row per CDR3 protein. The repertoire holds 800,000 or so distinct CDR3 sequences, with 62% as singletons. The sequenced material came from blood. These receptors all stem from a man aged 25 to 40 in good health.

The V call is TRBV29-1, the J call TRBJ2-7; D ambiguous. CDR3 length equals 12 residues. CDR1 is SQVTM and CDR2 is ANQGSEA in the germline V gene. V lost 4 bases to trimming and J lost 4 bases, with 11 bases between them. The CDR3 here is CSVGTGLYEQYF. As DNA, the CDR3 is TGCAGCGTTGGGACGGGTCTTTACGAGCAGTACTTC.

The V call is TRBV15, the J call TRBJ2-7, with D perhaps being TRBD1 or TRBD2 (5 bases each). Trimming took 8 bases from V and 3 from J, leaving 8 bases between them. This CDR3 is built from 11 residues. Germline CDR1 is LNHNV and CDR2 is YYDKDF (reference sequence). CDR3 amino acids: CATGTYYEQYF. The DNA of the CDR3 is TGTGCCACCGGGACCTACTACGAGCAGTACTTC.

The genes are TRBV4-2 and TRBJ2-1; 9 positions match TRBD2. In germline, CDR1 is LGHNA, CDR2 YNFKEQ. CDR3 size: 16 residues. The V and J ends lost 4 bases and 6 bases, in that order; junction bases with no gene match: 10. The CDR3 DNA reads as TGTGCCAGCAGCCCCTCGGTGGGGACTAGCCGCAATGAGCAGTTCTTC. Protein: CASSPSVGTSRNEQFF.

This clonotype occurred once. The gene calls are TRBV10-3 and TRBJ1-2, with D possibly being TRBD1 (5 bases). CDR1 is ENHRY, CDR2 SYGVKD, per germline. The CDR3 contains 14 residues. The V and J ends lost 3 bases and 1 base respectively, with 9 bases between them. Written as DNA, the CDR3 is TGTGCCATCAGTGACGGGGGGAATAACTATGGCTACACCTTC. It encodes CAISDGGNNYGYTF.

The rearrangement joins TRBV4-1 to TRBJ2-3; D may match TRBD1 or TRBD2 (6 bases each). V dropped 6 bases and J dropped 3 bases, with 13 bases sitting between them. Germline V gene sequence: CDR1 MGHRA, CDR2 YSYEKL. The CDR3 covers 14 residues. The CDR3 bases are TGCGCCAGCAGTTCCGGGGGACAAACAGATACGCAGTATTTT. Translation: CASSSGGQTDTQYF.

V is TRBV27 and J is TRBJ2-2; D gene uncertain. Germline V lookup: CDR1 MNHEY, CDR2 SMNVEV (reference sequence). The ends were cut back, 8 bases at V and 3 bases at J, with 7 bases in the middle. The CDR3 contains 12 residues. In nucleotides, the CDR3 is TGTGCCAGCTATGGGTACACCGGGGAGCTGTTTTTT. Translating it yields CASYGYTGELFF.

With respect to this clonotype: The junction does not match germline at one end; this may be a read error. The chain links TRBV7-2 to TRBJ1-2; TRBD1 might be the D (6 bases). The V gene's germline CDR1 is SGHTA and CDR2 FQGNSA. This CDR3 has 14 residues. This CDR3 is CVSSTIGGSRGYTF. The CDR3 DNA sequence: TGTGTCAGCAGCACTATAGGGGGGAGCAGGGGCTACACCTTC.

The V call is TRBV4-3, the J call TRBJ2-7, with 10 nucleotides matching TRBD1. This CDR3 has 15 residues. V lost 1 base to trimming and J lost 5 bases; unmatched junction nucleotides: 5. Germline CDR1 reads LGHNA; CDR2 reads YSLEER. The CDR3 DNA is TGCGCCAGCAGCCAAGTCGGGACAGGGGTCGACGAGCAGTACTTC. Its protein product is CASSQVGTGVDEQYF.

The gene calls are TRBV7-3 and TRBJ2-7; 11 bases align to TRBD1. Per the germline V gene, CDR1 is SGHTA and CDR2 is FQGTGA. The CDR3 runs to 15 residues. V was clipped by 5 bases and J by 5 bases; unmatched bases: 8. Here the CDR3 reads CASSPGQGESHEQYF. The CDR3 DNA follows: TGTGCCAGCAGCCCGGGACAGGGGGAATCCCACGAGCAGTACTTC.

A single count supports this clonotype. This chain links TRBV4-2 with TRBJ2-7; no firm D call. Germline V CDR1 and CDR2: LGHNA, YNFKEQ. The CDR3 covers 15 residues. The ends were cut back, 0 bases at V and 3 bases at J, with 12 bases in the middle. The CDR3 DNA is TGTGCCAGCAGCCAAGAGGGGTACCCACACTACGAGCAGTACTTC. Its protein is CASSQEGYPHYEQYF.

The chain links TRBV6-1 to TRBJ1-5, with 10 bases fitting TRBD1. J was trimmed by 2 bases and V by 4 bases; bases with no gene match: 5. The CDR3 covers 16 residues. CDR1 is MNHNS, CDR2 SASEGT, per germline. Written as DNA, the CDR3 is TGTGCCAGCAGTGGAGGGACAGGGGTAGGCAATCAGCCCCAGCATTTT. Its protein product is CASSGGTGVGNQPQHF.

This chain uses TRBV4-1 with TRBJ1-1, with TRBD1 matching 9 bases. Germline V gene lookup returns CDR1 MGHRA and CDR2 YSYEKL. V lost 4 bases, J lost 0 bases, and 6 bases stayed unmatched. The CDR3 runs 16 residues. CDR3 loop: CASSRRGQGMNTEAFF. The CDR3 bases are TGCGCCAGCAGCCGAAGGGGACAGGGTATGAACACTGAAGCTTTCTTT.

V is TRBV29-1 and J is TRBJ2-1; TRBD2 aligns across 9 bases. The CDR3 length is 14 residues. Germline trimming cut 4 bases from V and 6 bases from J; bases unmatched to any gene: 7. Germline CDR1 SQVTM, CDR2 ANQGSEA. CDR3 coding DNA: TGCAGCGTTGCCAGACTAGCGGTCGGCAATGAGCAGTTCTTC. It yields the protein CSVARLAVGNEQFF.